This is a list of T cell receptor beta chains from one sample in a study of T-cell memory formation after mild COVID-19. TCRdb used MiXCR to reprocess the 5' RACE reads, holding one entry per CDR3 protein. The table shows hundreds of thousands of distinct CDR3 sequences, with about 20% occurring only once. Sequenced input: PBMCs or a T cell subset sorted from them (not recorded which). The receptors here all came from an adult woman who had mild COVID-19 (a few samples of this study predate the infection). Cell type and time point are not known. The CDR3 runs from the conserved cysteine through the conserved F or W. Fields, in order: clone size, D gene, J gene, CDR3 length, V gene, CDR3 protein, CDR3 DNA. A D gene is named only where the DNA matches it firmly. Expanded clones are given a class, and other clones once, few, many or no size at all.

. | TRBD2 | TRBJ2-3 | 16 | TRBV7-2 | CASSYSGSLTTDTQYF | TGTGCCAGCAGCTATAGCGGGAGCCTAACCACAGATACGCAGTATTTT
. | TRBD2 | TRBJ2-3 | 17 | TRBV5-5 | CASSLASGSGGRDTQYF | TGTGCCAGCAGCTTGGCTAGTGGTAGCGGGGGCCGAGATACGCAGTATTTT
many | TRBD1 | TRBJ1-6 | 15 | TRBV2 | CASNQGGNLGSPLHF | TGTGCCAGCAACCAGGGGGGGAACCTAGGTTCACCCCTCCACTTT
. | TRBD1 | TRBJ1-1 | 14 | TRBV7-6 | CASSSQGALTQAFF | TGTGCCAGCAGCTCACAGGGGGCTTTAACACAAGCTTTCTTT
. | . | TRBJ2-2 | 10 | TRBV29-1 | CSVGTGELFF | TGCAGCGTTGGAACCGGGGAGCTGTTTTTT
few | TRBD1 | TRBJ2-5 | 14 | TRBV5-1 | CASSRTGDEETQYF | TGCGCCAGCAGCCGCACAGGGGACGAGGAGACCCAGTACTTC
. | TRBD2 | TRBJ2-5 | 17 | TRBV14 | CASSQASGGLMPKTQYF | TGTGCCAGCAGCCAAGCTAGCGGGGGGCTAATGCCAAAGACCCAGTACTTC
. | . | TRBJ1-5 | 15 | TRBV20-1 | CSARDKWDNNQPQHF | TGCAGTGCTAGAGATAAGTGGGACAACAATCAGCCCCAGCATTTT
. | TRBD2 | TRBJ2-7 | 14 | TRBV10-3 | CAISTAGGRLEQYF | TGTGCCATCAGCACCGCGGGGGGCCGCCTCGAGCAGTACTTC
few | TRBD1 | TRBJ1-4 | 14 | TRBV12-3/TRBV12-4 | CASRETGLYEKLFF | TGTGCCAGCAGGGAGACAGGGCTGTATGAAAAACTGTTTTTT
few | TRBD2 | TRBJ2-4 | 16 | TRBV5-1 | CASSDGLAVGKNIQYF | TGCGCCAGCAGCGATGGACTAGCGGTGGGCAAAAACATTCAGTACTTC
. | TRBD1 | TRBJ2-7 | 16 | TRBV19 | CASGHRGQGSSYEQYF | TGTGCCAGTGGCCATCGAGGACAGGGGTCCAGCTACGAGCAGTACTTC
. | . | TRBJ2-7 | 14 | TRBV20-1 | CSFSPTYSSYEQYF | TGCAGTTTCTCCCCCACCTATAGCTCCTACGAGCAGTACTTC
once | . | TRBJ1-1 | 15 | TRBV12-3/TRBV12-4 | CASRVDPVVGTEAFF | TGTGCCAGCAGGGTTGACCCGGTCGTGGGCACTGAAGCTTTCTTT
few | . | TRBJ1-1 | 15 | TRBV5-4 | CASSFREEMNTEAFF | TGTGCCAGCAGCTTCCGGGAGGAGATGAACACTGAAGCTTTCTTT
. | TRBD2 | TRBJ2-7 | 15 | TRBV19 | CASSMAGTGGYEQYF | TGTGCCAGTAGTATGGCCGGGACGGGGGGCTACGAGCAGTACTTC
few | TRBD1 | TRBJ2-3 | 16 | TRBV4-1 | CASSQDFQGATDTQYF | TGCGCCAGCAGCCAAGATTTTCAGGGGGCGACAGATACGCAGTATTTT
. | . | TRBJ2-5 | 15 | TRBV9 | CASSVVDGVIETQYF | TGTGCCAGCAGCGTAGTGGACGGGGTAATAGAGACCCAGTACTTC
. | . | TRBJ2-7 | 14 | TRBV4-2 | CASSQEKGLYEQYF | TGTGCCAGCAGCCAAGAAAAGGGGCTCTACGAGCAGTACTTC
. | TRBD1 | TRBJ2-7 | 14 | TRBV5-1 | CASSLGQGGDEQYF | TGCGCCAGCAGCCTGGGACAGGGTGGCGACGAGCAGTACTTC
. | TRBD2 | TRBJ2-7 | 14 | TRBV5-1 | CASSSASGSYEQYF | TGCGCCAGCAGCTCGGCTAGCGGGAGCTACGAGCAGTACTTC
. | TRBD1 | TRBJ1-4 | 14 | TRBV20-1 | CSALQGITNEKLFF | TGCAGTGCGTTACAGGGGATTACTAATGAAAAACTGTTTTTT
. | TRBD2 | TRBJ2-3 | 16 | TRBV18 | CASSPTSGRVSDTQYF | TGTGCCAGCTCACCGACTAGCGGGAGGGTCTCAGATACGCAGTATTTT
few | . | TRBJ2-1 | 15 | TRBV7-8 | CASSLGVPGRNEQFF | TGTGCCAGCAGCTTAGGAGTCCCGGGCAGGAATGAGCAGTTCTTC
. | TRBD2 | TRBJ2-4 | 16 | TRBV12-3/TRBV12-4 | CASSLRTSGRANIQYF | TGTGCCAGCAGTTTACGGACTAGCGGGAGGGCCAACATTCAGTACTTC
few | . | TRBJ1-2 | 13 | TRBV29-1 | CSAEETGNYGYTF | TGCAGCGCCGAAGAGACGGGGAACTATGGCTACACCTTC
. | . | TRBJ2-5 | 14 | TRBV11-2 | CASSLAVGGETQYF | TGTGCCAGCAGCTTAGCGGTCGGGGGTGAGACCCAGTACTTC
. | TRBD2 | TRBJ2-2 | 16 | TRBV5-5 | CASSPASGGNTGELFF | TGTGCCAGCAGCCCGGCTAGCGGGGGGAACACCGGGGAGCTGTTTTTT
few | TRBD1 | TRBJ2-7 | 14 | TRBV25-1 | CASSWTGGNYEQYF | TGTGCCAGCAGTTGGACAGGGGGAAACTACGAGCAGTACTTC